Shown below are 18 T cell receptor beta chains from a single sample sequenced in a study of T-cell memory formation after mild COVID-19. Via MiXCR, TCRdb re-called the 5' RACE reads, giving one row per CDR3 protein. The sample lists about 400,000 distinct CDR3 sequences; over 15% were seen once. Sequenced sample: PBMCs or a T cell subset sorted from them (not recorded which). Receptors were obtained from a man aged 18 to 30 who had mild COVID-19 (a few samples of this study predate the infection). Cell type and time point are not known.

This clonotype appeared a few times. The chain has TRBV6-1 and TRBJ2-7; D unresolved. Per the germline V gene, CDR1 is MNHNS and CDR2 is SASEGT. This CDR3 has 13 amino acids. CDR3 bases: TGTGCCAGCAGTGAAATGGGCACGCTCCTCCGGGACGTC. Translating gives CASSEMGTLLRDV.

The chain uses TRBV3-1 and TRBJ1-4; D ambiguous. The CDR3 covers 14 residues. Germline CDR1 reads LGHDT; CDR2 reads YNNKEL (reference sequence). Trimming shortened V by 0 bases and J by 7 bases, and 9 bases separated the two germline ends. The CDR3 loop reads CASSQDLNGEKLFF. The CDR3 DNA reads as TGTGCCAGCAGCCAAGATCTTAATGGTGAAAAACTGTTTTTT.

This clonotype has just a few counts. This rearrangement joins TRBV7-9 to TRBJ1-1; D is unresolved. The CDR3 sequence is 13 residues long. Germline V gene data show CDR1 as SEHNR and CDR2 as FQNEAQ (reference sequence). V gave up 5 bases and J gave up 6 bases, with 13 bases separating them. CDR3 in DNA: TGTGCCAGCAGCCGAGGGATTACAGCTGAAGCTTTCTTT. Its translation is CASSRGITAEAFF. Combining the CDR3 with reference TRBV7-9 and TRBJ1-1 gives the whole variable domain DTGVSQNPRHKITKRGQNVTFRCDPISEHNRLYWYRQTLGQGPEFLTYFQNEAQLEKSRLLSDRFSAERPKGSFSTLEIQRTEQGDSAMYLCASSRGITAEAFFGQGTRLTVV.

The genes are TRBV7-6 and TRBJ1-5; maybe TRBD1 (6 bases). In germline, CDR1 is SGHVS, CDR2 FNYEAQ. This CDR3 has 15 residues. V was clipped by 0 bases and J by 7 bases, with 13 bases between them. For the CDR3, the DNA is TGTGCCAGCAGCTTAGCTGGGGGGCCGGAGCAGCCCCAGCATTTT. It encodes CASSLAGGPEQPQHF.

The chain is built from TRBV5-1 and TRBJ2-2; the D call may be TRBD1 or TRBD2 (5 bases each). With 0 bases removed from V and 6 bases from J, the gap between germline ends came to 12 bases. The CDR3 spans 15 residues. The germline CDR1 and CDR2 sequences are SGHRS and YFSETQ. The CDR3 DNA reads as TGCGCCAGCAGCTTGGGATCGGGGCCGGCCGGGGAGCTGTTTTTT. Its translation is CASSLGSGPAGELFF.

This clonotype turned up a few times. V and J are TRBV6-6 and TRBJ1-1; 8 bases match TRBD1. Germline-derived CDR1 and CDR2 are MNHNY and SVGAGI (reference sequence). V shed 5 bases and J 6 bases; nucleotides not matched to a gene: 11. This CDR3 is built from 15 residues. CDR3 nucleotides: TGTGCCAGCAGTGCCCCCGACCGGACAGGGCCTGAAGCTTTCTTT. Encoded protein: CASSAPDRTGPEAFF.

This chain uses TRBV20-1 with TRBJ2-7; TRBD2 agrees at 7 bases. The CDR3 is 13 residues long. Germline V CDR1 and CDR2: DFQATT, SNEGSKA (reference sequence). The V segment lost 3 bases and the J segment 2 bases; nucleotides outside the gene matches: 4. Here the CDR3 reads CSASGGRAYEQYV. The DNA for the CDR3 is TGCAGTGCTAGCGGGGGGAGAGCCTACGAGCAGTACGTC.

This clonotype was seen a handful of times. This sequence joins TRBV20-1 and TRBJ2-3; the match to TRBD2 covers 8 bases. The J segment lost 2 bases and the V segment lost 6 bases, leaving 7 bases of the junction unmatched. The CDR3 is 14 residues long. Germline-derived CDR1 and CDR2 are DFQATT and SNEGSKA (reference sequence). Written as DNA, the CDR3 is TGCAGTGCGATAGCGGGGAGCATCACAGATACGCAGTATTTT. Amino acids: CSAIAGSITDTQYF.

The table lists this clonotype with a few counts. The chain is built from TRBV7-4 and TRBJ2-7; D is ambiguous. Trimming took 1 base from V and 5 from J, leaving 18 bases between them. There are 16 residues in the CDR3. CDR1 and CDR2 (germline): SGHVT, SQSDAQ. The CDR3 protein is CASSLVQVKGYHEQYF. CDR3 DNA: TGTGCCAGCAGCTTAGTTCAAGTGAAGGGATACCACGAGCAGTACTTC.

This clonotype was detected only a few times. The V call is TRBV5-8, the J call TRBJ2-7; no clear D gene. V was trimmed by 0 bases and J by 2 bases, leaving 6 bases between them. Germline CDR1 and CDR2: SGHTS and YDEGEE. CDR3 length: 13 amino acids. DNA for the CDR3: TGTGCCAGCAGCTTGGTACGAACCTACGAGCAGTACTTC. Its translation: CASSLVRTYEQYF.

This clonotype has only a few counts. The chain employs TRBV27 and TRBJ1-4; weak D call: TRBD1 (5 bases). Germline loops: CDR1 MNHEY, CDR2 SMNVEV (reference sequence). The CDR3 loop spans 13 amino acids. Trimming took 4 bases from V and 7 from J, leaving 10 bases between them. For the CDR3, the DNA is TGTGCCAGCAGTTCCAGGGAAGGTGAAAAACTGTTTTTT. Protein: CASSSREGEKLFF. The entire variable domain, with the rest obtained from reference TRBV27 and TRBJ1-4, is as follows: EAQVTQNPRYLITVTGKKLTVTCSQNMNHEYMSWYRQDPGLGLRQIYYSMNVEVTDKGDVPEGYKVSRKEKRNFPLILESPSPNQTSLYFCASSSREGEKLFFGSGTQLSVL.

This clonotype turned up a few times. V is TRBV7-2 and J is TRBJ1-5; D is uncertain. The V end was cut by 5 bases, the J end by 6 bases, with 17 bases between. This CDR3 comprises 15 residues. Germline lookup yields CDR1 SGHTA and CDR2 FQGNSA. As DNA, the CDR3 is TGTGCCAGCAGCGCTACTGGCGGGGATGGTCAGCCCCAGCATTTT. Its translation is CASSATGGDGQPQHF.

This clonotype has only a few counts. This rearrangement joins TRBV15 to TRBJ1-5, with D hard to call. V dropped 3 bases and J dropped 0 bases, with 6 bases sitting between them. CDR3 length: 14 amino acids. CDR1 is LNHNV and CDR2 is YYDKDF in the germline V gene (reference sequence). The CDR3 here is CATSSDDSNQPQHF. CDR3 sequence (DNA): TGTGCCACCAGCAGCGACGATAGCAATCAGCCCCAGCATTTT.

The genes are TRBV12-3 or TRBV12-4 and TRBJ2-7, with 7 nucleotides matching TRBD1. The trim removed 3 bases at V and 3 bases at J, leaving 2 bases unmatched. The CDR3 is 13 amino acids. The CDR3 DNA sequence: TGTGCCAGCAGTTTTGACAGGGTCTACGAGCAGTACTTC. This codes for CASSFDRVYEQYF.

This clonotype was observed a handful of times. The chain employs TRBV24-1 and TRBJ2-1; 10 nucleotides line up with TRBD2. This CDR3 has 18 residues. V lost 5 bases, J lost 0 bases, and 9 bases stayed unmatched. Germline CDR1 is KGHDR and CDR2 is SFDVKD. Written as DNA, the CDR3 is TGTGCCACCAGTGGGCCTAGCGGGGGAAATAGCTCCTACAATGAGCAGTTCTTC. Translated: CATSGPSGGNSSYNEQFF.

In this sample, this clonotype turned up once. V gene TRBV29-1 combines with J gene TRBJ1-1; D uncertain. With 5 bases removed from V and 0 bases from J, the gap between germline ends came to 7 bases. The CDR3 spans 12 residues. Germline values: CDR1 SQVTM, CDR2 ANQGSEA. Here the CDR3 reads CSVLGMNTEAFF. The CDR3 DNA is TGCAGCGTTCTAGGGATGAACACTGAAGCTTTCTTT.

This clonotype turned up a few times. This chain uses TRBV7-8 with TRBJ1-4; no clear D. Trimming removed 3 bases from V and 8 bases from J, with 13 bases in between. The CDR3 has 14 residues. CDR1 is SGHVS, CDR2 FQNEAQ, per germline. This chain's CDR3 is CASSLIGRSEKLFF. CDR3 in DNA: TGTGCCAGCAGCTTGATAGGGAGAAGCGAAAAACTGTTTTTT.

The genes are TRBV29-1 and TRBJ1-2; D remains ambiguous. Germline V CDR1 and CDR2: SQVTM, ANQGSEA. This CDR3 is built from 10 residues. V lost 4 bases, J lost 5 bases, and 5 bases lay in between. The CDR3 DNA follows: TGCAGCGTTGGGGGATATGGCTACACCTTC. This sequence encodes CSVGGYGYTF.